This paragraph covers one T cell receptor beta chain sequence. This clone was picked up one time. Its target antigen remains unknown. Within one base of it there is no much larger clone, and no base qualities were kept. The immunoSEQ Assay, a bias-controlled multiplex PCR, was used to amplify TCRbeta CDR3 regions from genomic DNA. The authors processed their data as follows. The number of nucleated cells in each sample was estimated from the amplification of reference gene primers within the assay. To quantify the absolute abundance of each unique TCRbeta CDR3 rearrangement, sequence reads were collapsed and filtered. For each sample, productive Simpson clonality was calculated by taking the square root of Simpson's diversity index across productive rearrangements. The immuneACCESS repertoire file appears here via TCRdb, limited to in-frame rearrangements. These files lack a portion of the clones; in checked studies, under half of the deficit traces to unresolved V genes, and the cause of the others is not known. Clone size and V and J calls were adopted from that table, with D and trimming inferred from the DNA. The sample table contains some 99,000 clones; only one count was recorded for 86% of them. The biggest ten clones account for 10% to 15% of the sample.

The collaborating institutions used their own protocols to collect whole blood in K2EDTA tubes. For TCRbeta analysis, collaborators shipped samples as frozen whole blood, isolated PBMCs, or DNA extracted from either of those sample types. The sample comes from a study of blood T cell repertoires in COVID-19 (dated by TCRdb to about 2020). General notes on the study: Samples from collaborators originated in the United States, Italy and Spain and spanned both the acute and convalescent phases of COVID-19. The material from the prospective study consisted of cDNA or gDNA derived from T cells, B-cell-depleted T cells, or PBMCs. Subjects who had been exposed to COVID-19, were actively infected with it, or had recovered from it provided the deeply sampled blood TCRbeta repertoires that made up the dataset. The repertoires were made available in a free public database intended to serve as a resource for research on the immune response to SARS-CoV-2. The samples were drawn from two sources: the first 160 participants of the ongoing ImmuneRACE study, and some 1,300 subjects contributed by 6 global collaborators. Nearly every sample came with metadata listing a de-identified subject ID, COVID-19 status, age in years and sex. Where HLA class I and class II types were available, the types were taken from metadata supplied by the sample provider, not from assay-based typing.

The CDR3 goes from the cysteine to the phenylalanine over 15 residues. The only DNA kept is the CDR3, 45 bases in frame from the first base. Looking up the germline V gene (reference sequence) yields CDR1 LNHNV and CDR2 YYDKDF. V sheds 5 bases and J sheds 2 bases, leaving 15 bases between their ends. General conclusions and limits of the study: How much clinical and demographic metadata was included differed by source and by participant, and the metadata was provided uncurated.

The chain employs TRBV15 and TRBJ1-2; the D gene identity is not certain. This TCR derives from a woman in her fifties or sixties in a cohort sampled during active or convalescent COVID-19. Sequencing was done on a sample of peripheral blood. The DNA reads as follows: TGTGCCACCAGCGTCAACAGAGGGATCAACTATGGCTACACCTTC. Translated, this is CATSVNRGINYGYTF.